These 7 T cell receptor beta chains share one sample of origin, sequenced in a study of blood T cell repertoires in COVID-19. Using immunoSEQ multiplex PCR, the repertoire was profiled, and TCRdb retains in-frame clones only, with some absent. The data show about 76,000 clones, around 78% seen once. Material: peripheral blood. These receptors all come from a human donor in a cohort sampled during active COVID-19.

DNA of the CDR3: TGTGCAAGTCGCTTTAGCCAGGGGGAGCGCCTATTGAATCAGCCCCAGCATTTT. Protein product: CASRFSQGERLLNQPQHF. The chain employs TRBV12-2 and TRBJ1-5; no DNA check was done on the table's D call, TRBD1. TRBV12-2 is tagged as a pseudogene. The CDR3 has 18 amino acids.

The chain joins TRBV28 to TRBJ2-3; a possible D gene is TRBD1 (6 bases). CDR1 MDHEN and CDR2 SYDVKM come from the germline V gene. The CDR3 runs to 17 residues. V was trimmed by 6 bases and J by 5 bases, leaving 24 bases between them. The CDR3 here is CASSPSQGPRPRDTQYF. CDR3 nucleotide sequence: TGTGCCAGCAGCCCTAGTCAGGGGCCCCGGCCGCGAGATACGCAGTATTTT.

This clone appeared once. The V call is TRBV4-2, the J call TRBJ2-3, with D perhaps TRBD2 (5 bases). Per germline, CDR1 LGHNA and CDR2 YNFKEQ. The V end was cut by 0 bases, the J end by 11 bases, with 15 bases between. CDR3 length: 14 amino acids. This CDR3 reads CASSQDQRSVQQYF. CDR3 DNA: TGTGCCAGCAGCCAAGATCAGCGGTCCGTACAGCAGTATTTT.

The DNA of the CDR3 is TGTGCCAGCAGTTTGGGGGGGATCGACTATGGCTACACCTTC. Its translation: CASSLGGIDYGYTF. The chain uses TRBV28 and TRBJ1-2; D is perhaps TRBD1 (5 bases). Looked up from germline, CDR1 is MDHEN and CDR2 is SYDVKM. The CDR3 has 14 amino acids. V was trimmed by 3 bases and J by 3 bases, leaving 11 bases between them.

V is TRBV15 and J is TRBJ2-7, with D possibly being TRBD2 (5 bases). Germline V lookup: CDR1 LNHNV, CDR2 YYDKDF (reference sequence). Trimming stripped 3 bases from V and 2 bases from J, with 23 bases between. This CDR3 is 18 amino acids long. The CDR3 is CATSRVSGRAGFAYEQYF. DNA of the CDR3: TGTGCCACCAGCAGGGTCTCGGGTAGGGCGGGCTTCGCCTACGAGCAGTACTTC.

The chain uses TRBV7-2 and TRBJ1-5, with 8 bases identical to TRBD1. The CDR3 is 15 residues long. CDR1 is SGHTA, CDR2 FQGNSA, per germline. The trim removed 5 bases at V and 5 bases at J, leaving 8 bases unmatched. This CDR3 reads CASSGSQGAHQPQHF. CDR3 bases: TGTGCCAGCAGCGGTAGTCAGGGGGCGCATCAGCCCCAGCATTTT.

The rearrangement uses TRBV6-5 and TRBJ2-6, with D possibly matching TRBD1 (5 bases). The V gene's germline CDR1 is MNHEY and CDR2 SVGAGI. V lost 6 bases to trimming and J lost 0 bases, with 9 bases between them. This CDR3 spans 15 amino acids. CDR3 nucleotides: TGTGCCAGCAGCCGACAGAGCTCTGGGGCCAACGTCCTGACTTTC. Translation gives CASSRQSSGANVLTF.